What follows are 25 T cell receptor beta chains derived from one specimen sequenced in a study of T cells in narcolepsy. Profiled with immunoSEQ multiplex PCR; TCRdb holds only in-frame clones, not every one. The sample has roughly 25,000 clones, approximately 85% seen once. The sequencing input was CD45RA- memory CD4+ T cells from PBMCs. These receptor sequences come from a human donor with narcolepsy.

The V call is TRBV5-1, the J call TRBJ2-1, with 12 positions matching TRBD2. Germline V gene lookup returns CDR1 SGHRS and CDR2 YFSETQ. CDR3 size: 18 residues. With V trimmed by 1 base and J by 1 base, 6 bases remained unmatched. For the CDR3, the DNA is TGCGCCAGCAGCTTGCTGACTAGCGGGAGCGGGTCCTACAATGAGCAGTTCTTC. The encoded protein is CASSLLTSGSGSYNEQFF.

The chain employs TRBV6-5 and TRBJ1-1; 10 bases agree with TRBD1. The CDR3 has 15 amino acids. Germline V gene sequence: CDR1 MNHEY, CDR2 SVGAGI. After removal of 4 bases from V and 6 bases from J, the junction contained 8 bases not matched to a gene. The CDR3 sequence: CASSSDRGRRAEAFF. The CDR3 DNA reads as TGTGCCAGCAGTTCAGACAGGGGGCGCAGGGCTGAAGCTTTCTTT.

CDR3 coding DNA: TGCAGCGTTTCCCCGGGGGAGACCCAGTACTTC. Its translation is CSVSPGETQYF. The V gene is TRBV29-1, the J gene TRBJ2-5; D perhaps matches TRBD2 (5 bases). V lost 5 bases and J lost 5, with 9 bases in between. CDR1 and CDR2 (germline): SQVTM, ANQGSEA. The CDR3 extends over 11 amino acids.

CDR3 nucleotide sequence: TGTGCCAGCAGTAGGGGCCCTAATGAAGCTTTCTTT. Its translation: CASSRGPNEAFF. V and J are TRBV6-6 and TRBJ1-1; D may be TRBD1 (5 bases). Germline values: CDR1 MNHNY, CDR2 SVGAGI (reference sequence). This CDR3 is 12 amino acids long. Trimming took off 5 bases at V and 7 bases at J, with 11 bases between the two ends.

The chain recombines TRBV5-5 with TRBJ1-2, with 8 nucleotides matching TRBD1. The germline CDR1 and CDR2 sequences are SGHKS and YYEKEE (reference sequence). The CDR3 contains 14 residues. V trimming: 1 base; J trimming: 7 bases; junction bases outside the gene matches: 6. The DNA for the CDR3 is TGTGCCAGCAGCTTGTATCAGGGGGCGGTTGGCTACACCTTC. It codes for CASSLYQGAVGYTF.

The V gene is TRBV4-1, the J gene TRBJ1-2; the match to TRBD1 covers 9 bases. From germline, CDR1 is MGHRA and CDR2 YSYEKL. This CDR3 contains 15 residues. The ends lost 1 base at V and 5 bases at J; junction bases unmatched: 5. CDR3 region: CASSQGQGEAYGYTF. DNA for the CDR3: TGCGCCAGCAGCCAAGGACAGGGGGAGGCATATGGCTACACCTTC.

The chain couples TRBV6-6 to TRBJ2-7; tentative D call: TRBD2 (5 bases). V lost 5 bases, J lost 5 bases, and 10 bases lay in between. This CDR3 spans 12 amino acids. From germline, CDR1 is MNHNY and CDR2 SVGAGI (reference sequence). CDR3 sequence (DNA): TGTGCCAGCAGTATCGAGGGCCACGAGCAGTACTTC. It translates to CASSIEGHEQYF.

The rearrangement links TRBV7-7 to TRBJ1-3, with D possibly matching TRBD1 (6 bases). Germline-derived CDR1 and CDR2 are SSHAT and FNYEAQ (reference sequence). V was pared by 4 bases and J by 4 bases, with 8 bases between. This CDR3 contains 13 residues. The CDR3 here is CASSSDRGNTIYF. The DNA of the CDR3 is TGTGCCAGCAGCTCGGACAGAGGAAACACCATATATTTT. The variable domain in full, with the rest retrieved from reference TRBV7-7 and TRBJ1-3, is GAGVSQSPRYKVTKRGQDVTLRCDPISSHATLYWYQQALGQGPEFLTYFNYEAQPDKSGLPSDRFSAERPEGSISTLTIQRTEQRDSAMYRCASSSDRGNTIYFGEGSWLTVV.

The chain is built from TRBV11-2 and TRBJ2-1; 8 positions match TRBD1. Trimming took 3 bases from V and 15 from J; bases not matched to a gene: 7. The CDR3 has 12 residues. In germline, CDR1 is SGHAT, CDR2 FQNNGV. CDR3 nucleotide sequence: TGTGCCAGCAGCTTGGGACGGACAGGGTGGTTCTTC. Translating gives CASSLGRTGWFF.

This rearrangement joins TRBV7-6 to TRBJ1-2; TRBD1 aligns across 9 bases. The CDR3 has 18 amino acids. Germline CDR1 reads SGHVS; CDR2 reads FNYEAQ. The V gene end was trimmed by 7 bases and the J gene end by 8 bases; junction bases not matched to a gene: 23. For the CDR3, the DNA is TGTGCCAGCACCCAGAAATCAGGACAGGGGCCCTGGTGGTACGGCTACACCTTC. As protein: CASTQKSGQGPWWYGYTF.

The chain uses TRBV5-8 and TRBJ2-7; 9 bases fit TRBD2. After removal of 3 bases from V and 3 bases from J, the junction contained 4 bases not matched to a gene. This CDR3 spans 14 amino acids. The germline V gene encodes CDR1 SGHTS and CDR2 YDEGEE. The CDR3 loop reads CASSYSGSIYEQYF. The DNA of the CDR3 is TGTGCCAGCAGCTATAGCGGGAGTATCTACGAGCAGTACTTC. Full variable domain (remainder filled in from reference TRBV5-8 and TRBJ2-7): EAGVTQSPTHLIKTRGQQATLRCSPISGHTSVYWYQQALGLGLQFLLWYDEGEERNRGNFPPRFSGRQFPNYSSELNVNALELEDSALYLCASSYSGSIYEQYFGPGTRLTVT.

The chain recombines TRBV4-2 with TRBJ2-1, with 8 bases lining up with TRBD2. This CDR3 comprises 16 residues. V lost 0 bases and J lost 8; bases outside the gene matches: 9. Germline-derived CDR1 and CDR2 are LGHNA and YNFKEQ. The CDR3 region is CASSQELAGGRYEQFF. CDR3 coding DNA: TGTGCCAGCAGCCAAGAACTGGCGGGAGGAAGGTATGAGCAGTTCTTC.

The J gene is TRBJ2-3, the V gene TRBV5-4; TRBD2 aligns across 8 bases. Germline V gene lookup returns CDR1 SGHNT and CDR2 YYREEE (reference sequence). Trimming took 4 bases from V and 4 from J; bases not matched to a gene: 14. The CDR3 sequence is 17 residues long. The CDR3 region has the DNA TGTGCCAGCAGCCCCCCTTCGGCGGGAGGAGGTGCAGATACGCAGTATTTT. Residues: CASSPPSAGGGADTQYF.

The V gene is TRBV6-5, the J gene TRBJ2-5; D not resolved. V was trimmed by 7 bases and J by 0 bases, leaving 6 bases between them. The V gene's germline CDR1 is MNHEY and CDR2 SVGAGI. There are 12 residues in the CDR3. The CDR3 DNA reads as TGTGCCAGCACGCGTTACCAAGAGACCCAGTACTTC. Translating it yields CASTRYQETQYF.

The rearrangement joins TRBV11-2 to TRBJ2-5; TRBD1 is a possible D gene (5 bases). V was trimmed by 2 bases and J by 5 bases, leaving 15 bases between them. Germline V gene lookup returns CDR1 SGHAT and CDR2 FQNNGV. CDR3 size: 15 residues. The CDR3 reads CASSLLGSKGETQYF. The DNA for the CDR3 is TGTGCCAGCAGCTTACTGGGCTCTAAGGGGGAGACCCAGTACTTC.

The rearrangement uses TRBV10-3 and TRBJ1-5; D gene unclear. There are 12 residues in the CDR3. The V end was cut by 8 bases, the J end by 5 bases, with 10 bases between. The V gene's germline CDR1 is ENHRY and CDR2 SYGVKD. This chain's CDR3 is CAIGTEHQPQHF. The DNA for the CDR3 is TGTGCCATCGGTACGGAGCATCAGCCCCAGCATTTT.

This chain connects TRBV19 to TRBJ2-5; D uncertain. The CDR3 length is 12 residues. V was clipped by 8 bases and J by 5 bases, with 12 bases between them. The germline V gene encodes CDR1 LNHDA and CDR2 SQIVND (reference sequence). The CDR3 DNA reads TGTGCCAGTGGCCCGTCCTGGGAGACCCAGTACTTC. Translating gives CASGPSWETQYF.

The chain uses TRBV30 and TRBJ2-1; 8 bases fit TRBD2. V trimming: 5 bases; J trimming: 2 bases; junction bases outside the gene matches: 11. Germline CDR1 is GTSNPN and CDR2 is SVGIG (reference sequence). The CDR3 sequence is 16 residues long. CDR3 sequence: CAWDPWSSGTYNEQFF. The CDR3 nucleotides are TGTGCCTGGGACCCCTGGAGTAGCGGGACCTACAATGAGCAGTTCTTC. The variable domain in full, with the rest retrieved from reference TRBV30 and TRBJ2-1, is SQTIHQWPATLVQPVGSPLSLECTVEGTSNPNLYWYRQAAGRGLQLLFYSVGIGQISSEVPQNLSASRPQDRQFILSSKKLLLSDSGFYLCAWDPWSSGTYNEQFFGPGTRLTVL.

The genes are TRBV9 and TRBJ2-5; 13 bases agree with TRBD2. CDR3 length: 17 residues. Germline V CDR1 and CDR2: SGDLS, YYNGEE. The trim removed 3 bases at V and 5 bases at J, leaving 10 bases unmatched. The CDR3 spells CASSAETSGRQWETQYF. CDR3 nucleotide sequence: TGTGCCAGCAGCGCCGAGACTAGCGGGAGGCAGTGGGAGACCCAGTACTTC.

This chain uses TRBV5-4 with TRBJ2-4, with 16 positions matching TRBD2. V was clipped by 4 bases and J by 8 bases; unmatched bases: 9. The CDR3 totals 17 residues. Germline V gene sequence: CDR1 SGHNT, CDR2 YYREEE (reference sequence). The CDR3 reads CASSPQGLAGGKDIQYF. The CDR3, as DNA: TGTGCCAGCAGCCCACAGGGACTAGCGGGAGGGAAGGACATTCAGTACTTC.

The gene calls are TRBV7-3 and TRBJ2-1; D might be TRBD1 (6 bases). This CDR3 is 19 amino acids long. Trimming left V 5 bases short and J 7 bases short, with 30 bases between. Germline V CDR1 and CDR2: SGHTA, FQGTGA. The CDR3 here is CASSHPLGGRDEPSNEQFF. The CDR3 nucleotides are TGTGCCAGCAGCCACCCGCTAGGGGGACGGGATGAGCCTTCGAATGAGCAGTTCTTC.

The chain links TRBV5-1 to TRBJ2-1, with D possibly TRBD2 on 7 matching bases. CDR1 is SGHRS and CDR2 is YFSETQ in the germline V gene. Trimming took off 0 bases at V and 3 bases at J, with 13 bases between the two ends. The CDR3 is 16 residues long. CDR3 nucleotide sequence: TGCGCCAGCAGCTTGGTGTCGGGGGGCTACTACAATGAGCAGTTCTTC. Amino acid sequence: CASSLVSGGYYNEQFF.

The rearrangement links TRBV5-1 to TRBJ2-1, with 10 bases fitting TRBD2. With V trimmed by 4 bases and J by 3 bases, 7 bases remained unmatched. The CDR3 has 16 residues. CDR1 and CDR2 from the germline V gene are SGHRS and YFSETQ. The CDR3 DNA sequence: TGCGCCAGCAGCCTAGTACTAGCGGGGAGCTACAATGAGCAGTTCTTC. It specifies CASSLVLAGSYNEQFF.

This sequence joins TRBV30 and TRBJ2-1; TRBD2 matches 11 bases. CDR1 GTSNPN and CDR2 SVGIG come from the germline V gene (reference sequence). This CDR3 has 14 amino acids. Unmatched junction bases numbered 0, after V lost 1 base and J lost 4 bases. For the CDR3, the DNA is TGTGCCTGGAGTGGACTAGCGGGGTACAATGAGCAGTTCTTC. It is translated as CAWSGLAGYNEQFF.

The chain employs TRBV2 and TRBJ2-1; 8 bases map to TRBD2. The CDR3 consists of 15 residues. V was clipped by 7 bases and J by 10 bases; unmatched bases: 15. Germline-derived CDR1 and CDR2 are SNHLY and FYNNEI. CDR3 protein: CASTSTSVKSWEQFF. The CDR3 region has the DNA TGTGCCAGCACCTCGACTAGCGTAAAGTCCTGGGAGCAGTTCTTC.